The present TCR beta chain was sequenced within a study of blood T cell repertoires in COVID-19. Whole-study context: Sites across the United States, Italy and Spain contributed samples from acute and convalescent COVID-19. T cells, B-cell-depleted T cells, or PBMCs supplied cDNA or gDNA.

In the authors' methods: Reference gene primer amplification yielded estimated nucleated cell counts. Assay: immunoSEQ multiplex PCR; the TCRdb copy retains only in-frame clones and omits some. For V, J and clone size, that table is used; D and trimming come from the DNA. There are 95,000 to 130,000 clones in the sample; just over 90% occur only once, and 1.8% lies in the top ten. The sequence came from a human donor with active COVID-19. The donor label of this sample is uncertain. The source material was peripheral blood.

The CDR3 reads CSVEDRRTIGKNIQYF. Here the CDR3 DNA reads TGCAGCGTTGAAGATCGGAGGACTATAGGCAAAAACATTCAGTACTTC. The genes are TRBV29-1 and TRBJ2-4, with a tentative D call TRBD2 (6 bases). CDR3 length: 16 residues. Germline V lookup: CDR1 SQVTM, CDR2 ANQGSEA. V was shortened by 0 bases and J by 3 bases, with 15 bases between the two germline ends. The whole variable domain, remainder taken from reference TRBV29-1 and TRBJ2-4, is SAVISQKPSRDICQRGTSLTIQCQVDSQVTMMFWYRQQPGQSLTLIATANQGSEATYESGFVIDKFPISRPNLTFSTLTVSNMSPEDSSIYLCSVEDRRTIGKNIQYFGAGTRLSVL.